This TCR beta chain comes out of a study of blood T cell repertoires in COVID-19. On the study more broadly: Sites across the United States, Italy and Spain contributed samples from acute and convalescent COVID-19. T cells, B-cell-depleted T cells, or PBMCs provided the cDNA or gDNA that served as material.

Per the study methods: Reference gene primer amplification yielded estimated nucleated cell counts. Sequenced by immunoSEQ multiplex PCR; TCRdb stores in-frame clones only, minus some. V and J calls and clone size follow that table, whereas D and trimming were derived from the DNA. The sample has around 16,000 clones; approximately 78% are singletons. Per germline, CDR1 LNHNV and CDR2 YYDKDF (reference sequence). CDR3 length: 14 residues. Between the trimmed V and J ends, which lost 0 bases and 4 bases, there was a span of 10 bases. Sequenced: peripheral blood. V usage is TRBV15 and J usage is TRBJ2-7, with TRBD1 as a possible D gene (5 bases). This sequence originates from a man older than 75 with active or convalescent COVID-19. The CDR3 region is CATSRETGKYEQYF. In DNA, the CDR3 is TGTGCCACCAGCAGAGAAACAGGAAAATACGAGCAGTACTTC.